These 5 T cell receptor beta chains were sequenced from one sample in a study of CD8+CD57+ T cells in acquired aplastic anemia. Patients chosen for sequencing had CD8+CD57+ cells that had expanded, as shown by flow cytometry. Genomic DNA, serving as template, underwent TCR beta VDJ and CDR3 profiling. A single record per CDR3 protein comes from TCRdb applying MiXCR to the reads. The table lists about 160,000 distinct CDR3 sequences, 40% to 55% of them singletons. Sequencing was performed on sorted CD4+, CD8+, or CD8+CD57+ T cells (not recorded which) from PBMCs. The origin of the receptors is a human donor with aplastic anemia.

In its sample, this clonotype was seen many times. The chain combines TRBV4-1 with TRBJ2-2; D unresolved. The germline gives CDR1 MGHRA, CDR2 YSYEKL. V was clipped by 4 bases and J by 0 bases, with 9 bases between them. This CDR3 spans 15 amino acids. The CDR3 nucleotides read TGCGCCAGCAGCCTACTACTCACGAACACCGGGGAGCTGTTTTTT. Its protein is CASSLLLTNTGELFF.

The genes are TRBV19 and TRBJ2-5, with 9 bases lining up with TRBD2. V lost 5 bases to trimming and J lost 4 bases; unmatched junction nucleotides: 2. Germline CDR1 and CDR2: LNHDA and SQIVND (reference sequence). The CDR3 spans 13 residues. This CDR3 is CASSVSGGETQYF. DNA for the CDR3: TGTGCCAGTAGTGTTAGCGGGGGAGAGACCCAGTACTTC.

The chain couples TRBV10-3 to TRBJ1-3; 9 nucleotides match TRBD1. CDR3 size: 17 residues. The germline V gene has CDR1 ENHRY and CDR2 SYGVKD. Germline trimming cut 6 bases from V and 0 bases from J; bases unmatched to any gene: 9. In DNA, the CDR3 is TGTGCCATCAGGAGGACAGGGGTCACCTCCTCTGGAAACACCATATATTTT. Encoded protein: CAIRRTGVTSSGNTIYF.

This clonotype was recorded a few times. The chain uses TRBV28 and TRBJ2-6, with D perhaps given as TRBD1 or TRBD2 (5 bases each). V lost 7 bases and J lost 0, with 10 bases in between. The germline CDR1 and CDR2 sequences are MDHEN and SYDVKM. The CDR3 has 15 residues. The CDR3 DNA reads TGTGCCAGCAAGGGACCGAGCTCTGGGGCCAACGTCCTGACTTTC. Translation gives CASKGPSSGANVLTF.

This clonotype was counted many times. One base away lies a much larger clone, so this may be a sequencing read error. The rearrangement links TRBV24-1 to TRBJ2-7; 9 bases are a match to TRBD1. The CDR3 has 16 amino acids. Germline V gives CDR1 KGHDR, CDR2 SFDVKD. The CDR3 loop reads CATSAGVDRGSDEQYF. The CDR3 DNA is TGTGCCACGAGTGCTGGGGTTGACAGGGGGTCTGACGAGCAGTACTTC.